This T cell receptor beta chain appears in the sequencing data of a study of blood T cell repertoires in COVID-19. The length of the CDR3 is 13 residues. The V gene lost 7 bases and the J gene lost 6 bases, with 15 bases spanning the gap. Germline CDR1 is SNHLY and CDR2 is FYNNEI. Sequencing used immunoSEQ multiplex PCR; TCRdb keeps in-frame clones, though not all of them. The table records 250,000 to 350,000 clones, nearly 90% of them present only once. Participants were aged about 18 to 100 years from approximately 25 US areas. Which cohort a participant joined came from the clinical history participants gave.

The chain has TRBV2 and TRBJ1-2; tentatively, D is TRBD1 (5 bases). The receptor was derived from a woman in her thirties who had recovered from COVID-19. Sequenced input: PBMCs or T cells enriched from blood (not recorded which). In nucleotides, the CDR3 is TGTGCCAGCAAAGAAGGAGGGGTTGATGGCTACACCTTC. This sequence encodes CASKEGGVDGYTF. Variable domain in full (rest from reference TRBV2 and TRBJ1-2): EPEVTQTPSHQVTQMGQEVILRCVPISNHLYFYWYRQILGQKVEFLVSFYNNEISEKSEIFDDQFSVERPDGSNFTLKIRSTKLEDSAMYFCASKEGGVDGYTFGSGTRLTVV.